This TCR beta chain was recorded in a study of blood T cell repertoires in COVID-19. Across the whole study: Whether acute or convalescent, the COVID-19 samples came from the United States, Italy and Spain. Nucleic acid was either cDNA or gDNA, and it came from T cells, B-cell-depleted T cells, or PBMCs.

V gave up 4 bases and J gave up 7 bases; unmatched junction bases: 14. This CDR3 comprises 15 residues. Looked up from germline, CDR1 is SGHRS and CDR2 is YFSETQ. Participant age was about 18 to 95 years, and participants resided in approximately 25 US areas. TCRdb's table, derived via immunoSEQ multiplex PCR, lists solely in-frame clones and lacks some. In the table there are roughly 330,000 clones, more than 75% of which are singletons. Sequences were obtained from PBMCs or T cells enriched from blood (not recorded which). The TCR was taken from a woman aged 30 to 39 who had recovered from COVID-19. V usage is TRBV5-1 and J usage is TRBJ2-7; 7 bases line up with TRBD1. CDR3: CASSPPQGRVGEQYF. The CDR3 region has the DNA TGCGCCAGCAGCCCTCCACAGGGGCGCGTCGGGGAGCAGTACTTC.